This is a list of T cell receptor beta chains from one sample in a study of blood T cell repertoires in COVID-19. The method was immunoSEQ multiplex PCR; TCRdb's version includes in-frame clones alone and lacks a portion of them. The sample lists about 36,000 clones, 70% to 90% occurring once. Sequenced sample: peripheral blood. The receptor set was obtained from a human donor in a cohort sampled during active or convalescent COVID-19. The donor label of this sample is uncertain. Each CDR3 is given with its conserved first and last residue. The D gene is left open where the match is weak. Size is stated for part of the rows, as once, few or many counts, or as a class when the clone is expanded.

D gene: TRBD1
clone size: NA
J gene: TRBJ1-6
V gene: TRBV18
CDR3 DNA: TGTGCCAGCTCACCTCGGACAGGGGCCTCACCCCTCCACTTT
CDR3 protein: CASSPRTGASPLHF

D gene: NA
clone size: NA
J gene: TRBJ2-7
V gene: TRBV29-1
CDR3 DNA: TGCAGCGTTGAATCGGGGAACCACGAGCAGTACTTC
CDR3 protein: CSVESGNHEQYF

D gene: NA
clone size: NA
J gene: TRBJ1-6
V gene: TRBV27
CDR3 DNA: TGTGCCAGCAGTCCCACCTCCTTTGGGCTCGGATCACCCCTCCACTTT
CDR3 protein: CASSPTSFGLGSPLHF

D gene: TRBD1
clone size: few
J gene: TRBJ2-6
V gene: TRBV2
CDR3 DNA: TGTGCCAGCAGCGGACAGGGTCGGTCTGGGGCCAACGTCCTGACTTTC
CDR3 protein: CASSGQGRSGANVLTF

D gene: NA
clone size: NA
J gene: TRBJ1-2
V gene: TRBV2
CDR3 DNA: TGTGCCAGCAGTGAAACAGGGCCCTACTATGGCTACACCTTC
CDR3 protein: CASSETGPYYGYTF

D gene: TRBD1
clone size: NA
J gene: TRBJ1-1
V gene: TRBV6-4
CDR3 DNA: TGTGCCAGCAGTGACGGGACAGGGGGGAACACTGAAGCTTTCTTT
CDR3 protein: CASSDGTGGNTEAFF

D gene: TRBD1
clone size: NA
J gene: TRBJ2-5
V gene: TRBV28
CDR3 DNA: TGTGCCAGCAGCCTCCGGGACAGGGAAGAGACCCAGTACTTC
CDR3 protein: CASSLRDREETQYF

D gene: NA
clone size: NA
J gene: TRBJ1-2
V gene: TRBV29-1
CDR3 DNA: TGCAGCGTTGTCTCTAGGAGCGGTCCTACGGGTGGCTACACCTTC
CDR3 protein: CSVVSRSGPTGGYTF

D gene: NA
clone size: once
J gene: TRBJ2-3
V gene: TRBV27
CDR3 DNA: TGTGCCAGCAATTTCGTCACAGATACGCAGTATTTT
CDR3 protein: CASNFVTDTQYF

D gene: NA
clone size: NA
J gene: TRBJ2-1
V gene: TRBV4-1
CDR3 DNA: TGCGCCAGCAGCCAAGAACCCCTCGGCGGGGAGCAGTTCTTC
CDR3 protein: CASSQEPLGGEQFF

D gene: TRBD2
clone size: NA
J gene: TRBJ2-1
V gene: TRBV27
CDR3 DNA: TGTGCCAGCAGTCCCTTTAGCGGGGTCAGTGATGAGCAGTTCTTC
CDR3 protein: CASSPFSGVSDEQFF

D gene: NA
clone size: NA
J gene: TRBJ2-5
V gene: TRBV18
CDR3 DNA: TGTGCCAGCTCAGAGGGCTCCCAAGAGACCCAGTACTTC
CDR3 protein: CASSEGSQETQYF

D gene: TRBD1
clone size: NA
J gene: TRBJ2-3
V gene: TRBV6-2/TRBV6-3
CDR3 DNA: TGTGCCAGCAGTAAAACCCGCTCAGGGGGCATGGCAGATACGCAGTATTTT
CDR3 protein: CASSKTRSGGMADTQYF

D gene: TRBD2
clone size: NA
J gene: TRBJ2-5
V gene: TRBV2
CDR3 DNA: TGTGCCAGCAGAAAGACTAGCGGCCAAGAGACCCAGTACTTC
CDR3 protein: CASRKTSGQETQYF

D gene: TRBD1
clone size: NA
J gene: TRBJ2-2
V gene: TRBV9
CDR3 DNA: TGTGCCAGCAGCGCCCTGACAGGGGTTAACACCGGGGAGCTGTTTTTT
CDR3 protein: CASSALTGVNTGELFF

D gene: NA
clone size: once
J gene: TRBJ1-5
V gene: TRBV2
CDR3 DNA: TGTGCCAGCAGTGAAGGGGCTTCCTATCAGCCCCAGCATTTT
CDR3 protein: CASSEGASYQPQHF

D gene: NA
clone size: NA
J gene: TRBJ2-5
V gene: TRBV11-3
CDR3 DNA: TGTGCCAGCAGCTATAATGGTAGGGGAAGAGAGACCCAGTACTTC
CDR3 protein: CASSYNGRGRETQYF

D gene: NA
clone size: NA
J gene: TRBJ1-3
V gene: TRBV5-6
CDR3 DNA: TGTGCCAGCACCCCGGGAGGGGGCTCTGGAAACACCATATATTTT
CDR3 protein: CASTPGGGSGNTIYF

D gene: TRBD2
clone size: NA
J gene: TRBJ2-7
V gene: TRBV7-2
CDR3 DNA: TGTGCCAGCAGTTCTAGCGGGAGGGGGGGCGAGCAGTACTTC
CDR3 protein: CASSSSGRGGEQYF

D gene: TRBD1
clone size: NA
J gene: TRBJ1-1
V gene: TRBV29-1
CDR3 DNA: TGCAGCGTTAACCTACAGGGGGCGATTAAAGCTTTCTTT
CDR3 protein: CSVNLQGAIKAFF

D gene: TRBD2
clone size: NA
J gene: TRBJ2-3
V gene: TRBV5-4
CDR3 DNA: TGTGCCAGCAGTTCCGGACTAGTCACAGATACGCAGTATTTT
CDR3 protein: CASSSGLVTDTQYF

D gene: NA
clone size: few
J gene: TRBJ2-7
V gene: TRBV5-1
CDR3 DNA: TGCGCCAGCAGCTTGGCGGGTCTCAGGGGACCTGGCTCCTACGAGCAGTACTTC
CDR3 protein: CASSLAGLRGPGSYEQYF

D gene: TRBD2
clone size: NA
J gene: TRBJ2-1
V gene: TRBV10-2
CDR3 DNA: TGCGCCACACGTCCGGGCGGGGGGAATGAGCAGTTCTTC
CDR3 protein: CATRPGGGNEQFF

D gene: NA
clone size: few
J gene: TRBJ2-1
V gene: TRBV5-4
CDR3 DNA: TGTGCCAGCAGCTTGCAGGCGGGGTACAATGAGCAGTTCTTC
CDR3 protein: CASSLQAGYNEQFF

D gene: TRBD1
clone size: few
J gene: TRBJ2-7
V gene: TRBV5-1
CDR3 DNA: TGCGCCAGCAGCCAGGGGACAGGGCCCCGCGAGCAGTACTTC
CDR3 protein: CASSQGTGPREQYF

D gene: TRBD2
clone size: NA
J gene: TRBJ2-1
V gene: TRBV15
CDR3 DNA: TGTGCCACCAGCAGACGGACTAGCGGGAATCATGAGCAGTTCTTC
CDR3 protein: CATSRRTSGNHEQFF

D gene: NA
clone size: NA
J gene: TRBJ2-7
V gene: TRBV20-1
CDR3 DNA: TGCAGTGCCTTAAGGACATACGAGCAGTACTTC
CDR3 protein: CSALRTYEQYF

D gene: NA
clone size: NA
J gene: TRBJ2-3
V gene: TRBV10-3
CDR3 DNA: TGTGCCATCAGTGAGTCTGGGGGGGGCACGCAGTATTTT
CDR3 protein: CAISESGGGTQYF

D gene: TRBD1
clone size: NA
J gene: TRBJ2-3
V gene: TRBV5-6
CDR3 DNA: TGTGCCAGCAGCGCCTTGACAGGGGGAAGGGATACGCAGTATTTT
CDR3 protein: CASSALTGGRDTQYF

D gene: NA
clone size: NA
J gene: TRBJ1-2
V gene: TRBV5-1
CDR3 DNA: TGCGCCAGCAGCTTGGGGGGCAGAGCCTATGGCTACACCTTC
CDR3 protein: CASSLGGRAYGYTF

D gene: NA
clone size: NA
J gene: TRBJ2-7
V gene: TRBV7-9
CDR3 DNA: TGTGCCAGCAGGCCCCCGGGACAAACCTACGAGCAGTACTTC
CDR3 protein: CASRPPGQTYEQYF

D gene: NA
clone size: NA
J gene: TRBJ2-2
V gene: TRBV4-3
CDR3 DNA: TGCGCCAGCAGCCAAGTGGGCTTACAAACCGGGGAGCTGTTTTTT
CDR3 protein: CASSQVGLQTGELFF

D gene: TRBD1
clone size: once
J gene: TRBJ2-3
V gene: TRBV4-2
CDR3 DNA: TGTGCCAGCAGCCAAGTTCAGACAGGGGGATTGAATACGCAGTATTTT
CDR3 protein: CASSQVQTGGLNTQYF

D gene: NA
clone size: NA
J gene: TRBJ2-1
V gene: TRBV7-8
CDR3 DNA: TGTGCCAGCAGCTTAGATTCGAGCGGTCCTTACAATGAGCAGTTCTTC
CDR3 protein: CASSLDSSGPYNEQFF

D gene: TRBD1
clone size: NA
J gene: TRBJ1-2
V gene: TRBV3-1/TRBV3-2
CDR3 DNA: TGTGCCAGCGGTGACAGGGAAGCTAACTATGGCTACACCTTC
CDR3 protein: CASGDREANYGYTF

D gene: NA
clone size: NA
J gene: TRBJ2-7
V gene: TRBV6-5
CDR3 DNA: TGTGCCAGCAGTAACAGGGTTGGTAACGAGCAGTACTTC
CDR3 protein: CASSNRVGNEQYF

D gene: TRBD2
clone size: NA
J gene: TRBJ2-7
V gene: TRBV5-1
CDR3 DNA: TGCGCCAGCAGCTTCATCGGGACTAGCGGGGGAGGCTCCTACGAGCAGTACTTC
CDR3 protein: CASSFIGTSGGGSYEQYF

D gene: TRBD2
clone size: NA
J gene: TRBJ2-7
V gene: TRBV5-1
CDR3 DNA: TGCGCCAGCAGCTTGGGGGACCCGGGGAGGGACGAGCAGTACTTC
CDR3 protein: CASSLGDPGRDEQYF

D gene: TRBD2
clone size: NA
J gene: TRBJ2-3
V gene: TRBV27
CDR3 DNA: TGTGCCAGCAGTTTCGGACTAGTCTTCACAGATACGCAGTATTTT
CDR3 protein: CASSFGLVFTDTQYF

D gene: TRBD2
clone size: NA
J gene: TRBJ2-7
V gene: TRBV3-1/TRBV3-2
CDR3 DNA: TGTGCCAGCAGCCAGCGGGAGGGCTCCTACGAGCAGTACTTC
CDR3 protein: CASSQREGSYEQYF

D gene: TRBD2
clone size: NA
J gene: TRBJ2-2
V gene: TRBV6-5
CDR3 DNA: TGTGCCAGCAGTTATGGGGGGGGTTATAACACCGGGGAGCTGTTTTTT
CDR3 protein: CASSYGGGYNTGELFF

D gene: NA
clone size: NA
J gene: TRBJ2-5
V gene: TRBV9
CDR3 DNA: TGTGCCAGCAGCGCACAGGGCCAAGAGACCCAGTACTTC
CDR3 protein: CASSAQGQETQYF

D gene: TRBD2
clone size: NA
J gene: TRBJ2-1
V gene: TRBV3-1/TRBV3-2
CDR3 DNA: TGTGCCAGCAGCCAGGGGGAGCGGGAGAGTGAGCAGTTCTTC
CDR3 protein: CASSQGERESEQFF

D gene: NA
clone size: few
J gene: TRBJ2-7
V gene: TRBV18
CDR3 DNA: TGTGCCAGCTCAGGCGGGGGCCCCTACGAGCAGTACTTC
CDR3 protein: CASSGGGPYEQYF

D gene: TRBD2
clone size: NA
J gene: TRBJ2-2
V gene: TRBV7-6
CDR3 DNA: TGTGCCAGCAGCTCTTATGGGGGGGCCGGGGAGCTGTTTTTT
CDR3 protein: CASSSYGGAGELFF

D gene: NA
clone size: NA
J gene: TRBJ1-5
V gene: TRBV27
CDR3 DNA: TGTGCCAGCAGTAGGAACAGGGATAGCAATCAGCCCCAGCATTTT
CDR3 protein: CASSRNRDSNQPQHF

D gene: TRBD1
clone size: once
J gene: TRBJ1-2
V gene: TRBV11-2
CDR3 DNA: TGTGCCAGCAGCCCTCCGACAGGGGGCTATGGCTACACCTTC
CDR3 protein: CASSPPTGGYGYTF

D gene: TRBD2
clone size: NA
J gene: TRBJ2-2
V gene: TRBV7-2
CDR3 DNA: TGTGCCAGCAGCTCAGCTAGCGGGATCGCCGGGGAGCTGTTTTTT
CDR3 protein: CASSSASGIAGELFF

D gene: NA
clone size: NA
J gene: TRBJ2-2
V gene: TRBV5-4
CDR3 DNA: TGTGCCAGCAGCTTGGAGAGGAACACCGGGGAGCTGTTTTTT
CDR3 protein: CASSLERNTGELFF

D gene: NA
clone size: medium-sized
J gene: TRBJ2-5
V gene: TRBV5-1
CDR3 DNA: TGCGCCAGCAGCTTGGCGGCAGGGGATAAGACCCAGTACTTC
CDR3 protein: CASSLAAGDKTQYF

D gene: NA
clone size: NA
J gene: TRBJ2-1
V gene: TRBV21-1
CDR3 DNA: TGTGCCAGCAGCCCGAATACAGGCCTATCCTACAATGAGCAGTTCTTC
CDR3 protein: CASSPNTGLSYNEQFF